The 14 T cell receptor beta chains in this list originate from one sample, sequenced in a study of blood T cells in healthy people across ages. The authors ran a second PCR of about 6 to 12 cycles using a sample-barcoded 5' primer and a J-beta primer mix. TCRdb fed the 5' RACE reads into MiXCR, producing one record per CDR3 protein. The table lists around 870,000 distinct CDR3 sequences, 29% of them singletons, with 17% in the top ten. Sample: blood. These TCRs come from a woman of 80 years or more in good health.

This clonotype was counted a few times. This rearrangement joins TRBV18 to TRBJ1-1; D unclear. The CDR3 loop spans 12 amino acids. V was cut by 2 bases and J by 7 bases, with 8 bases left in between. Germline CDR1 reads KGHSH; CDR2 reads LQKENI. For the CDR3, the DNA is TGTGCCAGCTCACCAGATCGGAGTGAAGCTTTCTTT. Amino acid sequence: CASSPDRSEAFF.

The J gene is TRBJ2-5, the V gene TRBV5-1; maybe TRBD1 (6 bases). Germline V gene lookup returns CDR1 SGHRS and CDR2 YFSETQ. V was pared by 4 bases and J by 11 bases, with 24 bases between. CDR3 length: 15 residues. CDR3 DNA: TGCGCCAGCAGCGCAGGCCAAACAGGGTATGGTGAGCAGTACTTC. It translates to CASSAGQTGYGEQYF.

In its sample, this clonotype was seen many times. The gene calls are TRBV6-1 and TRBJ2-7; 7 bases are shared with TRBD1. V was clipped by 2 bases and J by 11 bases; unmatched bases: 9. The CDR3 is 13 residues long. Germline V gene sequence: CDR1 MNHNS, CDR2 SASEGT. The CDR3 protein is CASSETVKGTEYF. The CDR3, as DNA: TGTGCCAGCAGTGAAACTGTAAAGGGGACAGAGTACTTC.

This clonotype showed up many times. J is TRBJ2-1 and V is TRBV6-5, with a weak D call TRBD2 (5 bases). In germline, CDR1 is MNHEY, CDR2 SVGAGI. The CDR3 extends over 16 amino acids. Trimming took off 8 bases at V and 0 bases at J, with 17 bases between the two ends. Here the CDR3 DNA reads TGTGCCAGCGGAACTTTGTCTCGGGGCTCCTACAATGAGCAGTTCTTC. Encoded protein: CASGTLSRGSYNEQFF.

This clonotype was recorded a few times. This rearrangement joins TRBV7-9 to TRBJ1-2, with D hard to call. Trimming removed 1 base from V and 9 bases from J, with 9 bases in between. The germline CDR1 and CDR2 sequences are SEHNR and FQNEAQ (reference sequence). The CDR3 consists of 12 residues. CDR3: CASSLEEMSYTF. For the CDR3, the DNA is TGTGCCAGCAGCTTAGAGGAGATGAGCTACACCTTC.

Only a few counts were recorded for this clonotype. The chain carries TRBV6-2 or TRBV6-3 and TRBJ1-1; TRBD1 is a possible D gene (6 bases). Trimming shortened V by 7 bases and J by 1 base, and 16 bases separated the two germline ends. The germline V gene has CDR1 MNHEY and CDR2 SVGEGT. The CDR3 has 15 residues. CDR3 amino acids: CASTLLGAKNTEAFF. The CDR3 DNA is TGTGCCAGCACCTTACTGGGGGCGAAGAACACTGAAGCTTTCTTT.

This clonotype occurred many times. This sequence joins TRBV7-2 and TRBJ2-7; 8 bases agree with TRBD1. The CDR3 covers 14 residues. With V trimmed by 3 bases and J by 5 bases, 6 bases remained unmatched. Looked up from germline, CDR1 is SGHTA and CDR2 is FQGNSA. CDR3 sequence reads: CASSLQGALDEQYF. In nucleotides, the CDR3 is TGTGCCAGCAGCTTGCAGGGGGCGTTAGACGAGCAGTACTTC. Together with reference TRBV7-2 and TRBJ2-7, the CDR3 gives the full variable domain: GAGVSQSPSNKVTEKGKDVELRCDPISGHTALYWYRQSLGQGLEFLIYFQGNSAPDKSGLPSDRFSAERTGGSVSTLTIQRTQQEDSAVYLCASSLQGALDEQYFGPGTRLTVT.

This clonotype was found a few times. The chain is built from TRBV5-1 and TRBJ1-2; tentative D call: TRBD1 (6 bases). Germline CDR1 is SGHRS and CDR2 is YFSETQ. V lost 0 bases and J lost 2, with 11 bases in between. The CDR3 consists of 15 residues. CDR3 in amino acids: CASSLEGGRNYGYTF. CDR3 nucleotide sequence: TGCGCCAGCAGCTTGGAAGGGGGGAGGAACTATGGCTACACCTTC.

A few counts support this clonotype. Given a much more abundant clone one base away, this may be a read error. The chain carries TRBV7-2 and TRBJ2-3, with TRBD1 matching over 9 bases. The CDR3 has 13 residues. V lost 4 bases to trimming and J lost 7 bases; unmatched junction nucleotides: 3. Germline V gives CDR1 SGHTA, CDR2 FQGNSA. The CDR3 DNA reads TGTACCAGCAGCTCGGGACAGGGATATACGCAGTATTTT. It codes for CTSSSGQGYTQYF.

This clonotype was observed a handful of times. The gene calls are TRBV25-1 and TRBJ1-3; weak D call: TRBD1 (5 bases). Germline CDR1 MGHDK, CDR2 SYGVNS. V dropped 4 bases and J dropped 0 bases, with 13 bases sitting between them. CDR3 length equals 16 residues. CDR3 nucleotide sequence: TGTGCCAGCAGTGGGGACGGAATAAGCTCTGGAAACACCATATATTTT. Translating gives CASSGDGISSGNTIYF. Filled out from reference TRBV25-1 and TRBJ1-3, the complete variable domain reads EADIYQTPRYLVIGTGKKITLECSQTMGHDKMYWYQQDPGMELHLIHYSYGVNSTEKGDLSSESTVSRIRTEHFPLTLESARPSHTSQYLCASSGDGISSGNTIYFGEGSWLTVV.

There are many counts of this clonotype. V gene TRBV6-2 or TRBV6-3 combines with J gene TRBJ2-1, with D perhaps TRBD2 (5 bases). The germline V and J ends were trimmed by 6 bases and 4 bases, with 10 bases remaining between them. The CDR3 is 13 amino acids. Germline V CDR1 and CDR2: MNHEY, SVGEGT. CDR3 sequence: CASSKTTYNEQFF. CDR3 nucleotide sequence: TGTGCCAGCAGCAAGACTACTTACAATGAGCAGTTCTTC.

The V call is TRBV7-2, the J call TRBJ2-7; 8 nucleotides match TRBD2. The CDR3 extends over 16 amino acids. V was clipped by 1 base and J by 3 bases; unmatched bases: 8. CDR1 is SGHTA, CDR2 FQGNSA, per germline. This chain's CDR3 is CASSLVWRGVRYEQYF. The CDR3 DNA sequence: TGTGCCAGCAGCTTAGTGTGGCGGGGGGTACGCTACGAGCAGTACTTC.

Comment on this clonotype: Its ends do not fully match the called genes, so a read error is possible. The genes are TRBV18 and TRBJ1-1; D remains ambiguous. The germline gives CDR1 KGHSH, CDR2 LQKENI. CDR3 size: 12 residues. In DNA form, the CDR3 reads TGCGCCGGCTCGCAAATGAACACTGAAGCTTTCTTT. This gives the protein CAGSQMNTEAFF.

This clonotype was seen repeatedly, ten times or more. The chain links TRBV5-5 to TRBJ2-3, with TRBD1 identical over 8 bases. Germline lookup yields CDR1 SGHKS and CDR2 YYEKEE (reference sequence). The CDR3 sequence is 16 residues long. V trimming: 1 base; J trimming: 1 base; junction bases outside the gene matches: 5. CDR3 sequence reads: CASSLSGTGRTDTQYF. Written as DNA, the CDR3 is TGTGCCAGCAGCTTGTCCGGGACAGGCCGCACAGATACGCAGTATTTT.